The source of this TCR beta chain is a study of control samples from healthy donors and cancer patients. Profiled with immunoSEQ multiplex PCR; TCRdb holds only in-frame clones, not every one. The profile shows some 49,000 clones, 80% to 90% of them singletons. Specimen: PBMCs. The receptor comes from a woman aged 45-65 years with lung cancer.

CDR3 region: CASSLLVGTANLYGYTF. In nucleotides, the CDR3 is TGCGCCAGCAGCTTGTTAGTTGGGACAGCAAATCTCTATGGCTACACCTTC. The chain uses TRBV5-1 and TRBJ1-2, with TRBD1 identical over 7 bases. Unmatched junction bases numbered 13, after V lost 1 base and J lost 4 bases. Germline V gene data show CDR1 as SGHRS and CDR2 as YFSETQ. The CDR3 spans 17 residues.